This T cell receptor beta chain appears in the sequencing data of a study of identifying expanded T cells in peripheral blood. During the collection period, no donor immune events like infections were recorded. Profiling relied on immunoSEQ multiplex PCR, and the TCRdb table lists in-frame clones only, not all of them. Counted here are about 58,000 clones, around 90% occurring once; the ten biggest clones make up about 3.8%. This TCR was sampled from a person aged 18-70 years in good health. Source material: blood.

The CDR3 loop reads CSVVLLKGPNEQFF. Here the CDR3 DNA reads TGCAGCGTTGTCCTCCTAAAGGGCCCCAATGAGCAGTTCTTC. The chain joins TRBV29-1 to TRBJ2-1, with D unresolved. The germline CDR1 and CDR2 sequences are SQVTM and ANQGSEA. The V gene lost 4 bases and the J gene lost 6 bases, with 16 bases spanning the gap. There are 14 residues in the CDR3.